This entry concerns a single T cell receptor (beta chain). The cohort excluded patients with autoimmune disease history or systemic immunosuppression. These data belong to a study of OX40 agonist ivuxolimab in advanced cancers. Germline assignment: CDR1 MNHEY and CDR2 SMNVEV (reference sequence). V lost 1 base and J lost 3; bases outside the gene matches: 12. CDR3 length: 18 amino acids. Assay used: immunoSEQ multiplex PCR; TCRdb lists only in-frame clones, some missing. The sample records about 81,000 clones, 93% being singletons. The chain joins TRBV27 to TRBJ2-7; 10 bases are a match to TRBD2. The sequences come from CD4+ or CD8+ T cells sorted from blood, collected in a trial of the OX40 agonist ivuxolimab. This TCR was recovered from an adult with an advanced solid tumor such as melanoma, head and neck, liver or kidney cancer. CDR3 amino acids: CASSLYRPGLAAYYEQYF. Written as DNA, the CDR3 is TGTGCCAGCAGTTTATATCGCCCCGGACTAGCGGCTTACTACGAGCAGTACTTC.